One and the same sample provided the 8 T cell receptor beta chains below, sequenced in a study of T cells in localized non-small cell lung cancer. TCRdb keeps only in-frame clones here, not all; method: immunoSEQ multiplex PCR. The data hold 50,000 or so clones, with about four fifths observed a single time. This sample comprised peripheral blood, obtained before any cancer treatment. The receptor source for this set is a female donor aged 60 or older with stage II squamous cell lung carcinoma.

This clone was counted a single time. V is TRBV7-3 and J is TRBJ1-6, with D possibly matching TRBD1 (5 bases). This CDR3 comprises 21 residues. Per the germline V gene, CDR1 is SGHTA and CDR2 is FQGTGA. V was trimmed by 5 bases and J by 1 base, leaving 27 bases between them. The CDR3 nucleotides read TGTGCCAGCAGCGCGGGGGGGACCCGGCATCGCTACGGGTCCTATAATTCACCCCTCCACTTT. It specifies CASSAGGTRHRYGSYNSPLHF.

Comments on this clone: A junction end diverges from the germline sequence, so it may reflect a read error. The chain links TRBV7-7 to TRBJ2-1; D call uncertain. This CDR3 is built from 13 residues. Germline CDR1 SSHAT, CDR2 FNYEAQ (reference sequence). CDR3 sequence reads: CASSLGQNNEQFF. CDR3 coding DNA: TGTGCTAGCAGCTTAGGCCAGAACAATGAGCAGTTCTTC.

This chain uses TRBV28 with TRBJ1-4, with a weak D call TRBD1 (6 bases). CDR3 length: 17 amino acids. V was pared by 4 bases and J by 4 bases, with 19 bases between. Germline CDR1 is MDHEN and CDR2 is SYDVKM. CDR3 protein: CASSSGGVQGINEKLFF. CDR3 DNA: TGTGCCAGCAGTTCGGGGGGGGTACAGGGTATTAATGAAAAACTGTTTTTT.

This clone was counted between two and nine times. The rearrangement links TRBV11-2 to TRBJ1-1; the D gene is possibly TRBD1 (5 bases). This CDR3 has 16 residues. V was cut by 0 bases and J by 1 base, with 12 bases left in between. Germline-derived CDR1 and CDR2 are SGHAT and FQNNGV. CDR3 region: CASSLEWGRSNTEAFF. The CDR3 DNA reads as TGTGCCAGCAGCTTAGAATGGGGCAGGTCGAACACTGAAGCTTTCTTT.

This chain uses TRBV6-1 with TRBJ1-1; no reliable D call. V was clipped by 6 bases and J by 0 bases, with 5 bases between them. CDR1 MNHNS and CDR2 SASEGT come from the germline V gene. The CDR3 consists of 12 residues. CDR3 in amino acids: CASRTVNTEAFF. Here the CDR3 DNA reads TGTGCCAGCAGGACGGTGAACACTGAAGCTTTCTTT.

The genes are TRBV18 and TRBJ1-1; perhaps TRBD1 as D (5 bases). V was pared by 6 bases and J by 1 base, with 9 bases between. Germline CDR1 reads KGHSH; CDR2 reads LQKENI. The CDR3 has 13 residues. The CDR3 sequence is CASSDNQNTEAFF. The CDR3 DNA reads TGTGCCAGCTCGGACAACCAGAACACTGAAGCTTTCTTT.

The genes are TRBV6-5 and TRBJ1-2, with D possibly being TRBD1 (6 bases). The CDR3 is 16 amino acids. V was trimmed by 2 bases and J by 3 bases, leaving 16 bases between them. Germline lookup yields CDR1 MNHEY and CDR2 SVGAGI. The CDR3 reads CASSYPQEGGDYGYTF. The CDR3 DNA follows: TGTGCCAGCAGTTACCCCCAAGAGGGGGGCGACTATGGCTACACCTTC.

This clone was observed a single time. The chain employs TRBV5-8 and TRBJ1-5; D ambiguous. The CDR3 loop spans 15 amino acids. Looked up from germline, CDR1 is SGHTS and CDR2 is YDEGEE. Trimming shortened V by 0 bases and J by 0 bases, and 7 bases separated the two germline ends. For the CDR3, the DNA is TGTGCCAGCAGCTTGGGGGAAGATAGCAATCAGCCCCAGCATTTT. Translating gives CASSLGEDSNQPQHF.